The rows below give T cell receptor beta chains drawn from one sample of a study of blood T cells in healthy people across ages. TCRdb analysed the 5' RACE reads with MiXCR anew, one entry per CDR3 protein. Of around 710,000 distinct CDR3 sequences in the sample, roughly 47% were seen once. Material: blood. These receptors were taken from a woman between 55 and 75 years old in good health. CDR3s include the opening cysteine and the closing phenylalanine or tryptophan. D genes are given only for firm matches. Not all rows give a size; the values are once, few, many and, for expanded clones, a class.

d_gene | abundance | j_gene | v_gene | CDR3aa | CDR3nt
TRBD1 | . | TRBJ2-3 | TRBV29-1 | CSVESRQGATDTQYF | TGCAGCGTTGAATCGCGTCAGGGGGCAACAGATACGCAGTATTTT
TRBD1 | . | TRBJ1-6 | TRBV6-5 | CASSYQPDRANSPLHF | TGTGCCAGCAGTTACCAGCCCGACAGGGCGAATTCACCCCTCCACTTT
TRBD1 | . | TRBJ2-3 | TRBV20-1 | CSATRGDRGRTDTQYF | TGCAGTGCTACTAGAGGGGACAGGGGGCGCACAGATACGCAGTATTTT
TRBD1 | . | TRBJ2-3 | TRBV20-1 | CSAQSGTATDTQYF | TGCAGTGCTCAGTCCGGGACAGCGACAGATACGCAGTATTTT
TRBD1 | . | TRBJ2-7 | TRBV11-2 | CASSPPATGGYEQYF | TGTGCCAGCAGCCCCCCGGCGACAGGGGGTTACGAGCAGTACTTC
. | . | TRBJ2-1 | TRBV4-1 | CASSQDPRTASGETQFF | TGCGCCAGCAGCCAAGACCCTCGGACGGCAAGTGGTGAGACCCAGTTCTTC
. | few | TRBJ1-1 | TRBV27 | CASSAGRQAFF | TGTGCCAGCAGTGCTGGGCGGCAAGCTTTCTTT
TRBD2 | . | TRBJ2-1 | TRBV2 | CASTLTSGGAGEQFF | TGTGCCAGCACCTTAACTAGCGGGGGGGCCGGTGAGCAGTTCTTC
. | . | TRBJ1-2 | TRBV20-1 | CSARDQAGDGYTF | TGCAGTGCTAGAGATCAGGCAGGGGATGGCTACACCTTC
. | . | TRBJ2-5 | TRBV28 | CASSSAGGGEETQYF | TGTGCCAGCAGCTCCGCAGGAGGGGGCGAAGAGACCCAGTACTTC
. | . | TRBJ2-1 | TRBV20-1 | CSASMIEGGFINEQFF | TGCAGTGCTAGTATGATTGAGGGAGGTTTCATAAATGAGCAGTTCTTC
. | . | TRBJ1-1 | TRBV12-3/TRBV12-4 | CATSWGNTEAFF | TGTGCAACTTCCTGGGGGAACACTGAAGCTTTCTTT
. | . | TRBJ2-7 | TRBV11-1 | CASSPRLEASEQYF | TGTGCCAGCAGCCCCCGTCTTGAAGCGAGCGAGCAGTACTTC
TRBD2 | . | TRBJ2-3 | TRBV28 | CASSSRVSGSSTDTQYF | TGTGCCAGCAGTTCTAGGGTTAGCGGGAGTTCAACAGATACGCAGTATTTT
. | few | TRBJ2-3 | TRBV7-3 | CASSPAGRASDTQYF | TGTGCCAGCAGCCCCGCGGGCCGGGCCTCGGATACGCAGTATTTT
. | few | TRBJ1-1 | TRBV15 | CATSRDPNIASTEAFF | TGTGCCACCAGCAGAGATCCTAACATAGCGAGCACTGAAGCTTTCTTT
TRBD2 | once | TRBJ2-2 | TRBV20-1 | CSARDPASGDSNTGELFF | TGCAGTGCTAGAGATCCGGCTAGCGGAGACTCGAACACCGGGGAGCTGTTTTTT
. | . | TRBJ2-3 | TRBV10-3 | CAISEPLLQDRIGDGTDTQYF | TGTGCCATCAGTGAGCCACTACTTCAAGACAGGATTGGGGACGGCACAGATACGCAGTATTTT
. | . | TRBJ2-1 | TRBV5-4 | CASSLGGVVSRGNEQFF | TGTGCCAGCAGCTTGGGCGGGGTGGTTTCTCGCGGCAATGAGCAGTTCTTC
. | once | TRBJ2-1 | TRBV15 | CATSRAGVEQFF | TGTGCCACCAGCAGGGCGGGTGTGGAGCAGTTCTTC